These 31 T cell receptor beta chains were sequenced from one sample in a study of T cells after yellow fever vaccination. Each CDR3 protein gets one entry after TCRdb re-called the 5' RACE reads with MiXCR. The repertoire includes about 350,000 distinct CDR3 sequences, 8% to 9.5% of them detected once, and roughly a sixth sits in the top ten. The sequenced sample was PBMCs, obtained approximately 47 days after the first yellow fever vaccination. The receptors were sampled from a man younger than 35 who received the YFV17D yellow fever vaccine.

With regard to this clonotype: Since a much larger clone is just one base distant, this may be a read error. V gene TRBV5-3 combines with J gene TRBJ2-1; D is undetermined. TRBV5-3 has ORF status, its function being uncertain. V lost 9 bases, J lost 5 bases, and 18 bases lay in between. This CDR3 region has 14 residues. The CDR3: CAMGPERRHNEQFF. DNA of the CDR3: TGTGCCATGGGCCCCGAGCGACGGCACAATGAGCAGTTCTTC.

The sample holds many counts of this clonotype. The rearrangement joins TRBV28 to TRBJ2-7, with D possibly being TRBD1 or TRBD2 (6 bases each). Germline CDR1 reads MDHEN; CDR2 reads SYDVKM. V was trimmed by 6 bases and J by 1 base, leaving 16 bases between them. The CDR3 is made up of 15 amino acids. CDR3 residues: CASSPLGGPSYEQYV. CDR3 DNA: TGTGCCAGCAGCCCCCTCGGGGGCCCGTCCTACGAGCAGTACGTC.

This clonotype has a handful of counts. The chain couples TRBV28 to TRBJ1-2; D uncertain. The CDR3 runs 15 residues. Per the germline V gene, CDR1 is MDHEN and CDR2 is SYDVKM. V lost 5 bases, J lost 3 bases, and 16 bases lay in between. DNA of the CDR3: TGTGCCAGCAGTGGCCTGGACGGAATACACTATGGCTACACCTTC. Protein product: CASSGLDGIHYGYTF.

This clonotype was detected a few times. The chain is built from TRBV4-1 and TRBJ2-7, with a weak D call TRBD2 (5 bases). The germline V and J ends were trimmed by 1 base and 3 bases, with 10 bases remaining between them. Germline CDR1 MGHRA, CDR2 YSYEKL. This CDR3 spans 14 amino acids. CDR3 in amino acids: CASSQASRGYEQYF. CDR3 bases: TGCGCCAGCAGCCAAGCCAGCCGGGGCTACGAGCAGTACTTC.

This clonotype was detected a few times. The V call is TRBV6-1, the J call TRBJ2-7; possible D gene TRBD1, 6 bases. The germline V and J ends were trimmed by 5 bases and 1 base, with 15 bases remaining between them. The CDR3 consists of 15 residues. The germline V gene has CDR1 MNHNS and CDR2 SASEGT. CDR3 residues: CASSQQGSRSYEQYF. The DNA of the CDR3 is TGTGCCAGCAGTCAACAGGGTTCTAGATCCTACGAGCAGTACTTC.

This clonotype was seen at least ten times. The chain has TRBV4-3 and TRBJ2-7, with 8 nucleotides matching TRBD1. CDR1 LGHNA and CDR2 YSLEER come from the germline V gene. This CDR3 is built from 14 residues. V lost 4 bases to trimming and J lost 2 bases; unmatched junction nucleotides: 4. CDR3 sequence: CASSLRTGPYEQYF. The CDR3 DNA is TGCGCCAGCAGCCTTCGGACAGGGCCCTACGAGCAGTACTTC.

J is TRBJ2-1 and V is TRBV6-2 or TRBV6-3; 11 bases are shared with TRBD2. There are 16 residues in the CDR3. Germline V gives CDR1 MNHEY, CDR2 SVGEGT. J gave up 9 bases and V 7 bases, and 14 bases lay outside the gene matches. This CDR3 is CASTSPTGTSGFEQFF. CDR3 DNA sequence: TGTGCCAGCACCTCCCCGACCGGGACTAGCGGTTTTGAGCAGTTCTTC.

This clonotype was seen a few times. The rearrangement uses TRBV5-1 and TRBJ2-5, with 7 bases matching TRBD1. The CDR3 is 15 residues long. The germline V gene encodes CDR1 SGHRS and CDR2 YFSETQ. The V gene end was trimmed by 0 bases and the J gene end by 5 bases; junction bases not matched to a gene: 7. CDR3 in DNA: TGCGCCAGCAGCTTGGGGGACAGCTCCGGGGAGACCCAGTACTTC. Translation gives CASSLGDSSGETQYF. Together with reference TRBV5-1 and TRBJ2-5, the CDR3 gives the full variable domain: KAGVTQTPRYLIKTRGQQVTLSCSPISGHRSVSWYQQTPGQGLQFLFEYFSETQRNKGNFPGRFSGRQFSNSRSEMNVSTLELGDSALYLCASSLGDSSGETQYFGPGTRLLVL.

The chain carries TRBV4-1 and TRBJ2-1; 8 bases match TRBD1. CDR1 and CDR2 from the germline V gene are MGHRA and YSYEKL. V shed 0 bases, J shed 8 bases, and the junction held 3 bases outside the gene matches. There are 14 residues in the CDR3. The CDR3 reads CASSQDDRGDEQFF. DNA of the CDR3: TGCGCCAGCAGCCAAGACGACAGGGGCGATGAGCAGTTCTTC.

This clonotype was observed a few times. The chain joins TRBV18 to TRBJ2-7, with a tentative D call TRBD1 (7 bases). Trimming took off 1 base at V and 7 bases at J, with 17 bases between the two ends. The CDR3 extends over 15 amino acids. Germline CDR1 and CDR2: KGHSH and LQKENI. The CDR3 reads CASSPRTGGAGEQYV. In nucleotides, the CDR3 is TGTGCCAGCTCACCACGGACAGGCGGGGCGGGGGAGCAGTACGTC.

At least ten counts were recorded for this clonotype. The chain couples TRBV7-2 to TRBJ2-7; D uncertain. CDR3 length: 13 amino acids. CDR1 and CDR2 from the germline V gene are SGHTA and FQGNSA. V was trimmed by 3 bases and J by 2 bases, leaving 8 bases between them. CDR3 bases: TGTGCCAGCAGCTTCTTCAGAACCTACGAGCAGTACTTC. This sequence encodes CASSFFRTYEQYF.

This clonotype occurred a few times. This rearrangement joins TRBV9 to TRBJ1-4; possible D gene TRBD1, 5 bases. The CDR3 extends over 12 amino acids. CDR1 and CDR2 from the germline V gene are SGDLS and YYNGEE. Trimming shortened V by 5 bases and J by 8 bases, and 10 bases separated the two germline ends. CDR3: CASSGREEKLFF. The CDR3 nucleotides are TGTGCCAGCAGTGGCAGGGAGGAAAAACTGTTTTTT.

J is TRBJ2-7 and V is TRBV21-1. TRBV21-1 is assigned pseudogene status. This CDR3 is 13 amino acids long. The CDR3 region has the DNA TGTGCCAGCAGCTTTATCGGGCTTTACGAGCAGTACTTC. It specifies CASSFIGLYEQYF.

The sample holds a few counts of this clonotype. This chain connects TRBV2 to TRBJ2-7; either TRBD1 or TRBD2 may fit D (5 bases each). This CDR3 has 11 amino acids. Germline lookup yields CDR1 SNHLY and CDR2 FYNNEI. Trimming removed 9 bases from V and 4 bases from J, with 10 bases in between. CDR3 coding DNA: TGTGCCAGTCTCAGGGAGTACGAGCAGTACTTC. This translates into CASLREYEQYF.

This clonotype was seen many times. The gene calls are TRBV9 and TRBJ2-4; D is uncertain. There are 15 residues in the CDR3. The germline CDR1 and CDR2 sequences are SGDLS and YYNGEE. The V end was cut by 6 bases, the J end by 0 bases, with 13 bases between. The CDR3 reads CASTNPILAKNIQYF. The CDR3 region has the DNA TGTGCCAGCACCAATCCGATACTAGCCAAAAACATTCAGTACTTC.

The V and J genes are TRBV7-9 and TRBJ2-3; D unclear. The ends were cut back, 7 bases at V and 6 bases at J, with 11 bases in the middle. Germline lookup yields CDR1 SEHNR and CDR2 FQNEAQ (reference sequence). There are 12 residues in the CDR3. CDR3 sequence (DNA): TGTGCCAGCAATAGGGCTGGGGATACGCAGTATTTT. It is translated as CASNRAGDTQYF.

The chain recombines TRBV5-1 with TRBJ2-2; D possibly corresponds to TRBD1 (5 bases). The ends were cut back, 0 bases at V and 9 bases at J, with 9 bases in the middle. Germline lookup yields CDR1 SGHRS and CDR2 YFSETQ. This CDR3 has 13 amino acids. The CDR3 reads CASSLAQGRELFF. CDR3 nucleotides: TGCGCCAGCAGCTTGGCCCAGGGTCGGGAGCTGTTTTTT. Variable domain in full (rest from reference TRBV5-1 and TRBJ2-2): KAGVTQTPRYLIKTRGQQVTLSCSPISGHRSVSWYQQTPGQGLQFLFEYFSETQRNKGNFPGRFSGRQFSNSRSEMNVSTLELGDSALYLCASSLAQGRELFFGEGSRLTVL.

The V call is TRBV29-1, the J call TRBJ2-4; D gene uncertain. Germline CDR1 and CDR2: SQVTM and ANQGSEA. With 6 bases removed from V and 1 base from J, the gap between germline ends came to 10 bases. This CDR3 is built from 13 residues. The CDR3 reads CSVTELAKNIQYF. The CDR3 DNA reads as TGCAGCGTCACAGAACTCGCCAAAAACATTCAGTACTTC.

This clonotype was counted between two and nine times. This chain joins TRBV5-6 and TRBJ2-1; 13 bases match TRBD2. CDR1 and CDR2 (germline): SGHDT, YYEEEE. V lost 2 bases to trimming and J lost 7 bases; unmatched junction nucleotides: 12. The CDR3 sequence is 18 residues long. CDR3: CASSLGFGPGLAGNEQFF. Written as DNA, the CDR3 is TGTGCCAGCAGCTTAGGTTTCGGCCCGGGACTAGCGGGGAATGAGCAGTTCTTC. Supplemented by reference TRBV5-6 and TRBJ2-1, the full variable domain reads DAGVTQSPTHLIKTRGQQVTLRCSPKSGHDTVSWYQQALGQGPQFIFQYYEEEERQRGNFPDRFSGHQFPNYSSELNVNALLLGDSALYLCASSLGFGPGLAGNEQFFGPGTRLTVL.

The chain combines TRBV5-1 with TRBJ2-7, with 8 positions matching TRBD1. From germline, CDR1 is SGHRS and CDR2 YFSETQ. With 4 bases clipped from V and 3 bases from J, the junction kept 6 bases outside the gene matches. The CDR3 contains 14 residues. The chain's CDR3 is CASSIDRGYYEQYV. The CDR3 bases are TGCGCCAGCAGCATCGACAGGGGATACTACGAGCAGTACGTC.

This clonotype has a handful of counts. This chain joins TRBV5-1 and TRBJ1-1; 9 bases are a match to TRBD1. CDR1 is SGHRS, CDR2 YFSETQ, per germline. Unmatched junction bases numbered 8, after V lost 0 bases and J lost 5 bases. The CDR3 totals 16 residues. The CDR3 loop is CASSLGPRDRVTEAFF. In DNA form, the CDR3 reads TGCGCCAGCAGCTTGGGCCCCCGGGACAGGGTTACTGAAGCTTTCTTT.

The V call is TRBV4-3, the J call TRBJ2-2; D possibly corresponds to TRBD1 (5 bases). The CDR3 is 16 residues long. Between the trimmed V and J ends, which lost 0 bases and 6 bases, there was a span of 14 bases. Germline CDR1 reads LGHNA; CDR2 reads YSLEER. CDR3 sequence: CASSQDRVRAAGELFF. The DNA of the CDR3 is TGCGCCAGCAGCCAAGATCGGGTCAGGGCGGCCGGGGAGCTGTTTTTT.

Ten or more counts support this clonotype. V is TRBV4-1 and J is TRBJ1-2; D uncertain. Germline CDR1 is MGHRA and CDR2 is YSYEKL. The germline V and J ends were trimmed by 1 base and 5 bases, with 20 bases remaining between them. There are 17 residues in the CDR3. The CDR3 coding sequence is TGCGCCAGCAGCCAAGCGCTTTTGTGGCACCGGGATTATGGCTACACCTTC. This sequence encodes CASSQALLWHRDYGYTF.

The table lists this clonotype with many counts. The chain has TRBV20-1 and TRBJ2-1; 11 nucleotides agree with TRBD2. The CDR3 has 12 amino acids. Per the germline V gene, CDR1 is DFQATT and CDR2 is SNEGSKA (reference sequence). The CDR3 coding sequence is TGCAGCACTAGCGGGGGCGGGGGTGAGCAGTTCTTC. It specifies CSTSGGGGEQFF.

CDR3 DNA sequence: TGTGCCAGCACCCCGGCGGCAGGAAACTATGGCTACACCTTC. It codes for CASTPAAGNYGYTF. V usage is TRBV14 and J usage is TRBJ1-2; D unresolved. Germline V gene lookup returns CDR1 SGHDN and CDR2 FVKESK. With 7 bases removed from V and 2 bases from J, the gap between germline ends came to 14 bases. The CDR3 is 14 residues long.

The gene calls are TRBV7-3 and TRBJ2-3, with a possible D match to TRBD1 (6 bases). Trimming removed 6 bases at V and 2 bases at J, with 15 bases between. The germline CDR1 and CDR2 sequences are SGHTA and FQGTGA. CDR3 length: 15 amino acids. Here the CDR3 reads CASSRTALTTDTQYF. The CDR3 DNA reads TGTGCCAGCAGTCGGACAGCCTTAACCACAGATACGCAGTATTTT.

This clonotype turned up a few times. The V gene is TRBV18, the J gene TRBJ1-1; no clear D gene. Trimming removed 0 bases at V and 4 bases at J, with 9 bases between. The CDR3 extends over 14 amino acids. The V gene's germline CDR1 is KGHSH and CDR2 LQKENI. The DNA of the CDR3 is TGTGCCAGCTCACCACCCACAAGAGGCACTGAAGCTTTCTTT. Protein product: CASSPPTRGTEAFF.

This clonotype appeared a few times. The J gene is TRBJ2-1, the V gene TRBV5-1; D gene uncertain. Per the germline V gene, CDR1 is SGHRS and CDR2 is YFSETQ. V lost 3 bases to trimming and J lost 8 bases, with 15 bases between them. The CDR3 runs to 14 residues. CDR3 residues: CASSSPDRGDEQFF. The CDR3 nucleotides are TGCGCCAGCAGCTCGCCGGATAGAGGCGATGAGCAGTTCTTC. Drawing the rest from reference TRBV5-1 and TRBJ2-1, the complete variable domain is KAGVTQTPRYLIKTRGQQVTLSCSPISGHRSVSWYQQTPGQGLQFLFEYFSETQRNKGNFPGRFSGRQFSNSRSEMNVSTLELGDSALYLCASSSPDRGDEQFFGPGTRLTVL.

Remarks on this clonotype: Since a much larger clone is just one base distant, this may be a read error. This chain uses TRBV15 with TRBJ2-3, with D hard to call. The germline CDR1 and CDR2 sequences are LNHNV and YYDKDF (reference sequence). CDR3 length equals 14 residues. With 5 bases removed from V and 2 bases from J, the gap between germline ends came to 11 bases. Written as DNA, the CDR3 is TGTGCCACCAGCCGAAGGTTCTTCACAGATACGCAGTATTTT. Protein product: CATSRRFFTDTQYF.

The CDR3 DNA reads as TGTGCCAGCAGTTTAAGCGGATCGAGATACGAAAAACTGTTTTTT. Translation: CASSLSGSRYEKLFF. This chain joins TRBV28 and TRBJ1-4; no clear D gene. V shed 2 bases and J shed 8 bases, with 15 bases lying between them. Looked up from germline, CDR1 is MDHEN and CDR2 is SYDVKM. The CDR3 has 15 residues.

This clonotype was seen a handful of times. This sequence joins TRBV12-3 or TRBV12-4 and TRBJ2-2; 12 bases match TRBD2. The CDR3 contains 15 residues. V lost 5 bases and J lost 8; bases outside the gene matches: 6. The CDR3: CASSDGLAGWGELFF. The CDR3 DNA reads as TGTGCCAGCAGTGATGGACTAGCGGGGTGGGGGGAGCTGTTTTTT.